Below, 14 T cell receptor beta chains from the same sample are listed, as sequenced in a study of cytomegalovirus exposure and HLA in healthy donors. A multiplex PCR was run with 60 Vbeta primers and 13 Jbeta primers. Sequencing used immunoSEQ multiplex PCR; TCRdb keeps in-frame clones, though not all of them. This sample carries 65,000 to 80,000 clones, around 77% of them seen once, and the ten largest clones take roughly 22%. Input material: PBMCs. Receptors originate from a woman aged 40 to 50 in good health and CMV-seropositive.

The chain uses TRBV30 and TRBJ2-1; tentatively, D is TRBD2 (5 bases). The ends were cut back, 0 bases at V and 9 bases at J, with 12 bases in the middle. Germline loops: CDR1 GTSNPN, CDR2 SVGIG (reference sequence). This CDR3 comprises 13 residues. The CDR3 bases are TGTGCCTGGAGTGTACTAGTGGTTGGTGAGCAGTTCTTC. Protein product: CAWSVLVVGEQFF. Filled out from reference TRBV30 and TRBJ2-1, the complete variable domain reads SQTIHQWPATLVQPVGSPLSLECTVEGTSNPNLYWYRQAAGRGLQLLFYSVGIGQISSEVPQNLSASRPQDRQFILSSKKLLLSDSGFYLCAWSVLVVGEQFFGPGTRLTVL.

V is TRBV7-3 and J is TRBJ1-1; possibly TRBD1 for D (6 bases). The length of the CDR3 is 13 residues. Germline loops: CDR1 SGHTA, CDR2 FQGTGA. V lost 2 bases and J lost 5, with 9 bases in between. CDR3 in amino acids: CASSLGGATEAFF. The CDR3 nucleotides are TGTGCCAGCAGCTTAGGGGGGGCGACTGAAGCTTTCTTT.

The J gene is TRBJ2-1, the V gene TRBV6-6; 8 bases are shared with TRBD2. The CDR3 extends over 16 amino acids. J lost 5 bases, V lost 0 bases, and 6 bases had no gene match. Germline V gene data show CDR1 as MNHNY and CDR2 as SVGAGI (reference sequence). As DNA, the CDR3 is TGTGCCAGCAGTTACTCTCCGGGAGGGATAAACAATGAGCAGTTCTTC. Residues: CASSYSPGGINNEQFF.

This chain connects TRBV30 to TRBJ1-1; a weak D match, TRBD1 (6 bases). There are 16 residues in the CDR3. V lost 3 bases and J lost 4, with 21 bases in between. Germline-derived CDR1 and CDR2 are GTSNPN and SVGIG (reference sequence). CDR3 nucleotide sequence: TGTGCCTGGAGACGGGGAACAGGGTTTGGTGCCACTGAAGCTTTCTTT. Translated: CAWRRGTGFGATEAFF.

This clone has a handful of counts. J is TRBJ1-2 and V is TRBV6-5, with unresolved D. Germline lookup yields CDR1 MNHEY and CDR2 SVGAGI. V was trimmed by 2 bases and J by 4 bases, leaving 14 bases between them. CDR3 length: 15 amino acids. This chain's CDR3 is CASSYSGQAFYGYTF. The CDR3 DNA reads TGTGCCAGCAGTTACAGCGGGCAGGCGTTCTATGGCTACACCTTC.

This clone was picked up a small number of times. The chain links TRBV4-2 to TRBJ2-1; D uncertain. CDR3 length: 17 amino acids. Per germline, CDR1 LGHNA and CDR2 YNFKEQ. The V gene lost 0 bases and the J gene lost 1 base, with 13 bases spanning the gap. CDR3 in amino acids: CASSQDFETSSYNEQFF. The DNA for the CDR3 is TGTGCCAGCAGCCAAGATTTCGAGACTTCTTCCTACAATGAGCAGTTCTTC.

The chain employs TRBV2 and TRBJ1-4; 10 bases are shared with TRBD1. This CDR3 region has 19 residues. Trimming cost V 8 bases and J 0 bases; bases outside gene matches: 15. Germline values: CDR1 SNHLY, CDR2 FYNNEI. CDR3 DNA sequence: TGTGCCAGCCTCCAATTTCGGGACAGGGGTATTGCAACTAATGAAAAACTGTTTTTT. This encodes CASLQFRDRGIATNEKLFF.

The chain carries TRBV18 and TRBJ1-2; TRBD1 is a possible D gene (5 bases). The germline V and J ends were trimmed by 3 bases and 2 bases, with 16 bases remaining between them. Looked up from germline, CDR1 is KGHSH and CDR2 is LQKENI. The CDR3 consists of 16 residues. This chain's CDR3 is CASSPAGGTINYGYTF. The CDR3 DNA follows: TGTGCCAGCTCACCCGCCGGGGGTACTATAAACTATGGCTACACCTTC.

The chain carries TRBV7-7 and TRBJ2-5; 7 positions match TRBD2. CDR3 length: 14 amino acids. V dropped 5 bases and J dropped 5; count of bases not matched to a gene: 8. Germline-derived CDR1 and CDR2 are SSHAT and FNYEAQ (reference sequence). The CDR3 is CASSRGLESETQYF. CDR3 nucleotides: TGTGCCAGCAGCCGAGGACTAGAGTCCGAGACCCAGTACTTC.

This clone was picked up a small number of times. V gene TRBV29-1 combines with J gene TRBJ1-1; weak D call: TRBD1 (5 bases). CDR3 length equals 11 residues. Germline V gene lookup returns CDR1 SQVTM and CDR2 ANQGSEA. CDR3: CSQVRGTEAFF. The CDR3 nucleotides read TGCAGTCAAGTCCGGGGGACTGAAGCTTTCTTT. Supplemented by reference TRBV29-1 and TRBJ1-1, the full variable domain reads SAVISQKPSRDICQRGTSLTIQCQVDSQVTMMFWYRQQPGQSLTLIATANQGSEATYESGFVIDKFPISRPNLTFSTLTVSNMSPEDSSIYLCSQVRGTEAFFGQGTRLTVV.

This chain links TRBV27 with TRBJ2-7; D possibly corresponds to TRBD2 (6 bases). Deletions cut 5 bases from V and 6 bases from J, with 8 bases between. The CDR3 covers 11 residues. Germline V gene lookup returns CDR1 MNHEY and CDR2 SMNVEV (reference sequence). The CDR3, as DNA: TGTGCCAGCAGTACGACTAGCGAGCAGTACTTC. Translated, it gives CASSTTSEQYF.

The rearrangement joins TRBV5-1 to TRBJ2-7, with TRBD1 identical over 7 bases. Germline CDR1 reads SGHRS; CDR2 reads YFSETQ. J gave up 2 bases and V 4 bases, and 6 bases lay outside the gene matches. This CDR3 has 14 residues. CDR3 DNA: TGCGCCAGCAGCCGACAGGGAGCCCCCTACGAGCAGTACTTC. This gives the protein CASSRQGAPYEQYF.

The chain is built from TRBV4-1 and TRBJ1-4; maybe TRBD1 (5 bases). V lost 2 bases and J 8 bases, leaving 9 bases between the germline ends. CDR1 is MGHRA, CDR2 YSYEKL, per germline. The CDR3 is made up of 13 amino acids. The CDR3 spells CASSQSGAEKLFF. In DNA form, the CDR3 reads TGCGCCAGCAGCCAATCTGGGGCCGAAAAACTGTTTTTT.

This chain uses TRBV5-4 with TRBJ2-7; 8 bases fit TRBD1. The ends lost 4 bases at V and 5 bases at J; junction bases unmatched: 5. The CDR3 totals 13 residues. The germline CDR1 and CDR2 sequences are SGHNT and YYREEE (reference sequence). CDR3 amino acids: CASSTDRVDEQYF. The CDR3 nucleotides are TGTGCCAGCAGCACGGACAGGGTCGACGAGCAGTACTTC.